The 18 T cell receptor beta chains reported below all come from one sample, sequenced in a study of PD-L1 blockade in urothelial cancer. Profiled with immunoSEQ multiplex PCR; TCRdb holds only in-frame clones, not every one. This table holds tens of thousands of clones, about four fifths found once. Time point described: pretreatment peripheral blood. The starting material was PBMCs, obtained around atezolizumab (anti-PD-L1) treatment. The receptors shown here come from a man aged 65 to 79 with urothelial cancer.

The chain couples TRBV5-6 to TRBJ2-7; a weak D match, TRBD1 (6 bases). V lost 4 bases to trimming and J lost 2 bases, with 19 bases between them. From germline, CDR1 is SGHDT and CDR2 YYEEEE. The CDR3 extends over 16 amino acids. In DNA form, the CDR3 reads TGTGCCAGCAGCGCTAAGGGGGTACACCAAACCTACGAGCAGTACTTC. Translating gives CASSAKGVHQTYEQYF. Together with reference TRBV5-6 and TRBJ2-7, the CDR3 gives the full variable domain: DAGVTQSPTHLIKTRGQQVTLRCSPKSGHDTVSWYQQALGQGPQFIFQYYEEEERQRGNFPDRFSGHQFPNYSSELNVNALLLGDSALYLCASSAKGVHQTYEQYFGPGTRLTVT.

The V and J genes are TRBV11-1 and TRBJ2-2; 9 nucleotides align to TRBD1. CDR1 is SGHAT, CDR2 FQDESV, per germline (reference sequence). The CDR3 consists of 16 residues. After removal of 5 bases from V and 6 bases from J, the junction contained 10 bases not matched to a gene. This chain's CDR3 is CASSQTGQGWPGELFF. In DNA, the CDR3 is TGTGCCAGCAGCCAGACCGGACAGGGGTGGCCCGGGGAGCTGTTTTTT.

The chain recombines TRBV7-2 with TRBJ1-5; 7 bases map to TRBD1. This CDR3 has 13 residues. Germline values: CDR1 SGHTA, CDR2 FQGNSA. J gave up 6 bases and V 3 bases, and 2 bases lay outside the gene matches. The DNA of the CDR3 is TGTGCCAGCAGCTTGTACAGGGGTCAGCCCCAGCATTTT. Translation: CASSLYRGQPQHF.

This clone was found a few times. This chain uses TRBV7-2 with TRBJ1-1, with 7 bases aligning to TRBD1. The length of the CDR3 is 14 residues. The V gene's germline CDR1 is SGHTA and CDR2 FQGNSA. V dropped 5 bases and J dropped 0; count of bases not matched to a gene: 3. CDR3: CASSTGQMNTEAFF. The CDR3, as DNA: TGTGCCAGCAGCACGGGACAGATGAACACTGAAGCTTTCTTT.

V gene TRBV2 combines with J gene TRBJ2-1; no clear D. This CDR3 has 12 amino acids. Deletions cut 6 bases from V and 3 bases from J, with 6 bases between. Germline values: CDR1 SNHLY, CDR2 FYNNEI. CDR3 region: CASRPGYNEQFF. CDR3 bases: TGTGCCAGCAGGCCAGGCTACAATGAGCAGTTCTTC.

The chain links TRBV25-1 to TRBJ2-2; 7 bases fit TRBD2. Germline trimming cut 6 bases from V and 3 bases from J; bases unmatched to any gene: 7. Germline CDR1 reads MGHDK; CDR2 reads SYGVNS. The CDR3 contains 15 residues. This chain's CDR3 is CASSAFRGDTGELFF. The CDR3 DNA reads TGTGCCAGCAGCGCCTTCCGGGGGGACACCGGGGAGCTGTTTTTT.

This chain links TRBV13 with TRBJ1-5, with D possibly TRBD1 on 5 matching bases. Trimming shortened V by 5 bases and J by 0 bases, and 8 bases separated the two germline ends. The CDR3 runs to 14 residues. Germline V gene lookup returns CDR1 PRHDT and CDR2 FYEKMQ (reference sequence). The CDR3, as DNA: TGTGCCAGCAGCCTCAGGGATAGCAATCAGCCCCAGCATTTT. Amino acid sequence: CASSLRDSNQPQHF.

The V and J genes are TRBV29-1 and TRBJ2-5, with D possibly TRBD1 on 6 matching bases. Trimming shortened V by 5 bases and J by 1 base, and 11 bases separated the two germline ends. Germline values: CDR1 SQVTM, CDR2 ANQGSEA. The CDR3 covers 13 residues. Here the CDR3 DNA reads TGCAGCGTTCGGGTAGGGGGCCAAGAGACCCAGTACTTC. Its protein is CSVRVGGQETQYF.

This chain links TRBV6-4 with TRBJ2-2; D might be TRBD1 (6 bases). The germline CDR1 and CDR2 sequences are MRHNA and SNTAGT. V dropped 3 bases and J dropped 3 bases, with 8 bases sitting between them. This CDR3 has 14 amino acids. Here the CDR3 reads CASSEKGDTGELFF. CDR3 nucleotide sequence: TGTGCCAGCAGTGAAAAGGGGGACACCGGGGAGCTGTTTTTT.

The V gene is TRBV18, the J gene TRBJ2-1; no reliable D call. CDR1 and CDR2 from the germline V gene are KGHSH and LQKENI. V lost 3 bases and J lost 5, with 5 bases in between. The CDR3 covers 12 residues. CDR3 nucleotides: TGTGCCAGCTCACCGAGTAACAATGAGCAGTTCTTC. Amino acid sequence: CASSPSNNEQFF.

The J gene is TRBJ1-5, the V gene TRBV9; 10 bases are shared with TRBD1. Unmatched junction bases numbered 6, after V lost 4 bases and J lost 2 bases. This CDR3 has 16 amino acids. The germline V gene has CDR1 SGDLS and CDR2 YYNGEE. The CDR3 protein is CASSPGTGARNQPQHF. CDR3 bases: TGTGCCAGCAGCCCCGGGACAGGGGCCCGCAATCAGCCCCAGCATTTT.

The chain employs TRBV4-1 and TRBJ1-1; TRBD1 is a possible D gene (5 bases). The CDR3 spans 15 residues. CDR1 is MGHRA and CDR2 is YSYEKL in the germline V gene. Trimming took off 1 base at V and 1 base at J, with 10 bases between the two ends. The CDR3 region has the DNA TGCGCCAGCAGCCAAGCCCAGGGTGGGAACACTGAAGCTTTCTTT. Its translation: CASSQAQGGNTEAFF.

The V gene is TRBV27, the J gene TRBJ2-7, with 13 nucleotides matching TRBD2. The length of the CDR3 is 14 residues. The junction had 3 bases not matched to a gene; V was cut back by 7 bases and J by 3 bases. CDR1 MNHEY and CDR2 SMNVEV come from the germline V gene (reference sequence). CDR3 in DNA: TGTGCCAGCACCGGGACTAGCGGGATCTACGAGCAGTACTTC. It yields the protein CASTGTSGIYEQYF.

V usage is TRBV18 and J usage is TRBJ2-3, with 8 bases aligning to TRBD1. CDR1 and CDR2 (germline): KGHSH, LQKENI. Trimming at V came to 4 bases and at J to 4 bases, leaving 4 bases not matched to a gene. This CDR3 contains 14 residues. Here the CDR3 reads CASSLQTGADTQYF. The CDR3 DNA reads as TGTGCCAGCTCACTTCAGACAGGGGCAGATACGCAGTATTTT.

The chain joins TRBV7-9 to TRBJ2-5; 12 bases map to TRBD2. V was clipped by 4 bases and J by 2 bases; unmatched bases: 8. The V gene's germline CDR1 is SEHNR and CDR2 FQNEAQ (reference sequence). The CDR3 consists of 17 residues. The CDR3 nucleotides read TGTGCCAGCAGCTCCCGGACTAGCGGGGCCCTACAAGAGACCCAGTACTTC. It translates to CASSSRTSGALQETQYF.

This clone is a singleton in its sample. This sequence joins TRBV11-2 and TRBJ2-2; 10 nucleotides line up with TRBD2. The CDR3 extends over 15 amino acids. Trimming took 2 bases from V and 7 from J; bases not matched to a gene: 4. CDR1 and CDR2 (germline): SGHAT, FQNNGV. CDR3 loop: CASSLSGGANGELFF. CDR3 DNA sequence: TGTGCCAGCAGCTTAAGCGGGGGGGCCAACGGGGAGCTGTTTTTT. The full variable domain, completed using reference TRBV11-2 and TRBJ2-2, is EAGVAQSPRYKIIEKRQSVAFWCNPISGHATLYWYQQILGQGPKLLIQFQNNGVVDDSQLPKDRFSAERLKGVDSTLKIQPAKLEDSAVYLCASSLSGGANGELFFGEGSRLTVL.

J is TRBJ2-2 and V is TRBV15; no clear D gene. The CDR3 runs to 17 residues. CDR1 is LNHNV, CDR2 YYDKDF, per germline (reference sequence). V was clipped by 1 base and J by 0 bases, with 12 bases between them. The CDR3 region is CATSRGFVAANTGELFF. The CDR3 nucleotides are TGTGCCACCAGCAGAGGATTCGTAGCAGCGAACACCGGGGAGCTGTTTTTT.

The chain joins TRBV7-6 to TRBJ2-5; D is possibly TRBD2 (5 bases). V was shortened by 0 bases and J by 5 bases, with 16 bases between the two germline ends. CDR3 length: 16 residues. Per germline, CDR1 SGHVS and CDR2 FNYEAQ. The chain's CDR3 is CASSLAYRSSGETQYF. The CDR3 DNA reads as TGTGCCAGCAGCTTAGCCTATAGGTCGTCGGGGGAGACCCAGTACTTC. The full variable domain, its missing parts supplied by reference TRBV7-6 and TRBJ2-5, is GAGVSQSPRYKVTKRGQDVALRCDPISGHVSLYWYRQALGQGPEFLTYFNYEAQQDKSGLPNDRFSAERPEGSISTLTIQRTEQRDSAMYRCASSLAYRSSGETQYFGPGTRLLVL.